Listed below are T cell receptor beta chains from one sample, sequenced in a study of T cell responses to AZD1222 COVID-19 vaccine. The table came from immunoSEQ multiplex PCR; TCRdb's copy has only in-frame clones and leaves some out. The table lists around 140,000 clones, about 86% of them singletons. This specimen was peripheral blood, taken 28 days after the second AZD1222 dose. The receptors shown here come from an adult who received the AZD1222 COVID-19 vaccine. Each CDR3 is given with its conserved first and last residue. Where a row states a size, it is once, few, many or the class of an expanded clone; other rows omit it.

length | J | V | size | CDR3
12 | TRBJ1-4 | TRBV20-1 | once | CSASGSDEKLFF
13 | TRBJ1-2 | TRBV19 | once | CASKAGQGYGYTF
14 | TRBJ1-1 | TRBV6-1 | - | CASSEFSGNTEAFF
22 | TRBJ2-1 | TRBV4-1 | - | CASSQEAGQPGLAGASYNEQFF
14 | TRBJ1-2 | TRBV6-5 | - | CASSYSGGASGYTF
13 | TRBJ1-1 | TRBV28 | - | CASTEGIWTEAFF
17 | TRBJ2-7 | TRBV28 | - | CASSPSPGTASPYEQYF
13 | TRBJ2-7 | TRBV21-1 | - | CASSTSVAYEQYF
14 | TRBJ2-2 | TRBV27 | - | CASSLGTSTGELFF
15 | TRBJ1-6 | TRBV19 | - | CASDVNFSYNSPLHF
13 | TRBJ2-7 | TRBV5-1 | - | CASSLAGTHEQYF
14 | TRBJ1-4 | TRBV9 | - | CASSVATGSEKLFF
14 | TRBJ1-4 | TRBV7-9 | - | CASSLAQTAGKLFF
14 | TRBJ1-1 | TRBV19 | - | CASSIGQLNTEAFF
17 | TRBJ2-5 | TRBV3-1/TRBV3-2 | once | CASSQGPGLAGGETQYF
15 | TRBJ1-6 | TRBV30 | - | CAWSVGVRPNSPLHF
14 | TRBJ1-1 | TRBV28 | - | CASSRRGLNTEAFF
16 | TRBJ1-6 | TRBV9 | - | CASSVKAGTVFAPLHF
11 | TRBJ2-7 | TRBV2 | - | CASAQGYEQYF
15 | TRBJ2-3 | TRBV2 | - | CASTLDSLSTDTQYF
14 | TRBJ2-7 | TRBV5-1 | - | CASSLAPGGYEQYF
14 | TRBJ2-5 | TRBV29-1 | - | CSVETSGGSGTQYF
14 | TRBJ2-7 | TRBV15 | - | CATSRDIGFREQYF
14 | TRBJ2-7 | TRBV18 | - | CASSSGQGGYEQYF
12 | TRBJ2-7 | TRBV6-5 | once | CASIGYSYEQYF
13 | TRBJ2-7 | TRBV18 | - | CASSPGFGYEQYF
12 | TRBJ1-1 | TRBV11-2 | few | CASSLWSFAAFF
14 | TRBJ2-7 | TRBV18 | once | CASSPNRLGGEQYF
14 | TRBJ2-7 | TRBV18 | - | CASSRDRGPYEQYF
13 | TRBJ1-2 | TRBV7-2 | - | CASSPGGGSGYTF
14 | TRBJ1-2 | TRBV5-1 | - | CASSETSEPGGYTF
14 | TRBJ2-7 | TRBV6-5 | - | CASSDSGTDYEQYF
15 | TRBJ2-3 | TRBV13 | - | CASSGQDRGTDTQYF
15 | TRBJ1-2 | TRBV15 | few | CATSREQGIYYGYTF
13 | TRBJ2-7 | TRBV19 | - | CASSIRDTYEQYF
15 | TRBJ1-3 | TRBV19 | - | CASSMVRISGNTIYF
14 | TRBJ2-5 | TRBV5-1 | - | CASSLGRGEETQYF
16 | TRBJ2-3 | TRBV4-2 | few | CASSHPTSGGEDTQYF
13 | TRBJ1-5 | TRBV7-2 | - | CASSLEGAQPQHF
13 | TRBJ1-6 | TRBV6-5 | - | CATQPGSNSPLHF